Listed below are T cell receptor beta chains from one sample, sequenced in a study of blood T cell repertoires in COVID-19. Profiling relied on immunoSEQ multiplex PCR, and the TCRdb table lists in-frame clones only, not all of them. The data hold over 300,000 clones, with 89% observed a single time. Specimen: peripheral blood. These receptors were obtained from a man aged 18-30 years who had recovered from COVID-19. Both conserved end residues are part of each CDR3. The D gene is left open where the match is weak. Part of the rows lack a size; the others show once, few, many or a class for expanded clones.

TRBV6-2/TRBV6-3	TRBD2	TRBJ2-3	-	CASSGTSGRERSDTQYF	TGTGCCAGCAGCGGGACTAGCGGGAGGGAGAGGTCAGATACGCAGTATTTT
TRBV11-2	TRBD1	TRBJ1-4	-	CASRPGQGYEKLFF	TGTGCCAGCAGACCGGGACAGGGTTATGAAAAACTGTTTTTT
TRBV2	TRBD1	TRBJ1-5	-	CASRPDRGNQPQHF	TGTGCCAGCAGGCCAGACAGGGGCAATCAGCCCCAGCATTTT
TRBV7-9	TRBD1	TRBJ2-3	once	CASSFGDRAGDTQYF	TGTGCCAGCAGCTTTGGTGACAGGGCGGGAGATACGCAGTATTTT
TRBV4-3	TRBD1	TRBJ1-1	-	CASSQRTGDTEAFF	TGCGCCAGCAGCCAGCGCACAGGGGACACTGAAGCTTTCTTT
TRBV18	-	TRBJ1-2	-	CASSPPMGGTNYGYTF	TGTGCCAGCTCACCACCGATGGGGGGGACGAACTATGGCTACACCTTC
TRBV3-1/TRBV3-2	TRBD1	TRBJ1-1	few	CASSPGQGETEAFF	TGTGCCAGCAGCCCGGGACAGGGGGAAACTGAAGCTTTCTTT
TRBV3-1/TRBV3-2	-	TRBJ1-2	-	CASSQDRGAYGYTF	TGTGCCAGCAGCCAAGACCGGGGGGCCTATGGCTACACCTTC
TRBV5-6	TRBD1	TRBJ1-5	-	CASSRWGQPLNQPQHF	TGTGCCAGCAGTCGTTGGGGACAGCCCTTAAATCAGCCCCAGCATTTT
TRBV11-2	TRBD2	TRBJ2-3	-	CASSLVSGRAGDTQYF	TGTGCCAGCAGCTTAGTTAGCGGGAGGGCCGGAGATACGCAGTATTTT
TRBV27	-	TRBJ1-3	-	CASSLRPPGLDTIYF	TGTGCCAGCAGTTTACGGCCCCCAGGGTTGGACACCATATATTTT
TRBV9	-	TRBJ2-5	-	CASSVTGQETQYF	TGTGCCAGCAGCGTTACAGGGCAAGAGACCCAGTACTTC
TRBV9	-	TRBJ1-1	-	CASSVAGVNTEAFF	TGTGCCAGCAGCGTAGCGGGGGTGAACACTGAAGCTTTCTTT
TRBV4-3	-	TRBJ1-1	-	CASSQGRYRVENTEAFF	TGCGCCAGCAGCCAAGGCCGGTATCGGGTGGAGAACACTGAAGCTTTCTTT
TRBV6-5	-	TRBJ1-5	-	CASSPRVGNQPQHF	TGTGCCAGCAGTCCCAGGGTTGGCAATCAGCCCCAGCATTTT
TRBV7-3	TRBD2	TRBJ2-7	-	CASSPREAGDEQYF	TGTGCCAGCAGCCCCAGGGAAGCGGGAGACGAGCAGTACTTC
TRBV9	-	TRBJ1-3	-	CASSGGTSGNTIYF	TGTGCCAGCAGCGGAGGGACATCTGGAAACACCATATATTTT
TRBV7-8	TRBD1	TRBJ1-5	-	CASSLVGTGEQPQHF	TGTGCCAGCAGCTTAGTCGGGACAGGGGAACAGCCCCAGCATTTT
TRBV5-4	TRBD2	TRBJ2-3	-	CASSSGSGLAGSTDTQYF	TGTGCCAGCAGCTCAGGATCTGGACTAGCGGGGAGCACAGATACGCAGTATTTT
TRBV6-2/TRBV6-3	-	TRBJ1-5	few	CASSYLRDQPQHF	TGTGCCAGCAGTTACCTCCGTGATCAGCCCCAGCATTTT
TRBV19	-	TRBJ2-7	-	CASRATGLSYEQYF	TGTGCCAGTAGGGCTACAGGCCTCTCCTACGAGCAGTACTTC
TRBV5-6	TRBD2	TRBJ2-5	-	CASSPGEGGIETQYF	TGTGCCAGCAGCCCCGGAGAGGGAGGGATAGAGACCCAGTACTTC
TRBV7-6	-	TRBJ1-4	-	CASSFRVGGKIEEKLFF	TGTGCCAGCAGCTTCCGGGTGGGAGGAAAAATAGAGGAAAAACTGTTTTTT
TRBV3-1/TRBV3-2	-	TRBJ2-7	few	CASSQVGQGYEQYF	TGTGCCAGCAGCCAAGTTGGGCAGGGCTACGAGCAGTACTTC
TRBV18	-	TRBJ2-5	once	CASSPPTVETQYF	TGTGCCAGCTCACCACCGACTGTAGAGACCCAGTACTTC
TRBV6-5	-	TRBJ2-2	-	CASSLLAGELFF	TGTGCCAGCAGCCTCCTCGCCGGGGAGCTGTTTTTT
TRBV2	TRBD2	TRBJ2-7	-	CASSVGLAGVHEQYF	TGTGCCAGCAGTGTGGGACTAGCGGGAGTTCACGAGCAGTACTTC
TRBV4-3	-	TRBJ1-1	-	CASSRQVLNTEAFF	TGCGCCAGCAGCCGACAGGTTTTGAACACTGAAGCTTTCTTT
TRBV6-2/TRBV6-3	TRBD1	TRBJ1-5	-	CASSYLGTGLNNQPQHF	TGTGCCAGCAGTTACCTTGGGACAGGGTTGAACAATCAGCCCCAGCATTTT
TRBV5-1	-	TRBJ2-3	-	CASSLEGRASTDTQYF	TGCGCCAGCAGCTTGGAAGGCAGGGCCAGCACAGATACGCAGTATTTT
TRBV18	-	TRBJ1-1	-	CASSSYVGETEAFF	TGTGCCAGCTCTTCTTACGTTGGGGAGACTGAAGCTTTCTTT
TRBV7-9	TRBD1	TRBJ2-4	-	CASSSSGGRNIQYF	TGTGCCAGCAGCTCCTCAGGGGGCAGGAACATTCAGTACTTC
TRBV27	-	TRBJ2-1	once	CASSFGETSQQFF	TGTGCCAGCAGTTTTGGAGAAACTAGCCAGCAGTTCTTC
TRBV2	TRBD1	TRBJ2-7	-	CASLEVQGLYEQYF	TGTGCCAGCCTAGAGGTACAGGGGCTCTACGAGCAGTACTTC
TRBV7-2	TRBD1	TRBJ1-5	-	CASGNRGIVDQPQHF	TGTGCCAGCGGCAACAGGGGGATCGTAGATCAGCCCCAGCATTTT